These 32 T cell receptor beta chains share one sample of origin, sequenced in a study of T-cell reconstitution after alpha-beta-depleted transplantation in children (dated by TCRdb to 2016 to 2017). Explained via the paper, the treatment or condition label denotes: allogeneic hematopoietic cell transplantation with graft depleted of TCRalphabeta T cells and CD19 B cells. Library preparation was by PCR. The run used an Illumina HiSeq 2500. To normalize quantification of the TCRbeta repertoire, the TCR libraries were built with molecular barcoding that relied on unique molecular identifiers. The raw public data were reprocessed by TCRdb itself: fastp quality trimming at Q25, MiXCR clonotype calling, in-frame beta chains only. Rows merge per CDR3 protein into single entries with the most common DNA and genes. The sample records 500,000 to 750,000 distinct CDR3 sequences, roughly 30% of which are singletons. Just over 35% of the sample goes to the ten largest clones.

Sequenced material: PBMCs, taken before TCRalphabeta/CD19-depleted stem cell transplant. The receptors stem from a boy under three years old with Wiskott-Aldrich syndrome, due to receive a stem cell transplant.

The V and J genes are TRBV5-1 and TRBJ2-7, with D maybe TRBD1 (6 bases). V was clipped by 4 bases and J by 6 bases, with 17 bases between them. The CDR3 loop spans 14 amino acids. Germline assignment: CDR1 SGHRS and CDR2 YFSETQ. CDR3 protein: CASSGSYRASEQYF. CDR3 nucleotides: TGCGCCAGCAGCGGGAGCTACAGGGCTAGCGAGCAGTACTTC.

The count of this clonotype is one. V and J are TRBV20-1 and TRBJ2-7, with 7 nucleotides matching TRBD1. Germline trimming cut 7 bases from V and 4 bases from J; bases unmatched to any gene: 13. The CDR3 covers 14 residues. Germline lookup yields CDR1 DFQATT and CDR2 SNEGSKA (reference sequence). DNA for the CDR3: TGCAGTGGTCTTCCGGGACAGCCTATGTACGAGCAGTACTTC. As protein: CSGLPGQPMYEQYF.

The chain combines TRBV11-2 with TRBJ1-1, with D uncertain. CDR1 SGHAT and CDR2 FQNNGV come from the germline V gene. V was shortened by 3 bases and J by 4 bases, with 18 bases between the two germline ends. The CDR3 extends over 16 amino acids. CDR3 in DNA: TGTGCCAGCAGCTTCGCAGGAGGGTGGAGGAGCACTGAAGCTTTCTTT. Translation gives CASSFAGGWRSTEAFF. The full variable domain, rest sourced from reference TRBV11-2 and TRBJ1-1, is EAGVAQSPRYKIIEKRQSVAFWCNPISGHATLYWYQQILGQGPKLLIQFQNNGVVDDSQLPKDRFSAERLKGVDSTLKIQPAKLEDSAVYLCASSFAGGWRSTEAFFGQGTRLTVV.

The V gene is TRBV14, the J gene TRBJ2-4; D remains ambiguous. The V and J ends lost 0 bases and 8 bases respectively, with 11 bases between them. The CDR3 is 14 residues long. The germline gives CDR1 SGHDN, CDR2 FVKESK. The CDR3 nucleotides are TGTGCCAGCAGCCAAGATGGCCGGTGGGACATTCAGTACTTC. Amino acid sequence: CASSQDGRWDIQYF. Full variable domain (rest looked up from reference TRBV14 and TRBJ2-4): EAGVTQFPSHSVIEKGQTVTLRCDPISGHDNLYWYRRVMGKEIKFLLHFVKESKQDESGMPNNRFLAERTGGTYSTLKVQPAELEDSGVYFCASSQDGRWDIQYFGAGTRLSVL.

This clonotype was detected only a few times. The chain combines TRBV11-2 with TRBJ2-3, with no clear D. Germline values: CDR1 SGHAT, CDR2 FQNNGV. The V gene lost 1 base and the J gene lost 0 bases, with 11 bases spanning the gap. CDR3 length: 16 residues. This chain's CDR3 is CASSLALQTSTDTQYF. In nucleotides, the CDR3 is TGTGCCAGCAGCTTAGCTCTACAGACCAGCACAGATACGCAGTATTTT.

The chain is built from TRBV5-6 and TRBJ1-2, with D possibly TRBD1 on 5 matching bases. This CDR3 spans 14 amino acids. Germline CDR1 SGHDT, CDR2 YYEEEE. V was cut by 2 bases and J by 4 bases, with 12 bases left in between. The CDR3 DNA follows: TGTGCCAGCAGCTTAGCCGGGGCTTCCTATGGCTACACCTTC. Protein: CASSLAGASYGYTF.

The chain recombines TRBV5-1 with TRBJ2-5; 8 nucleotides align to TRBD1. Per germline, CDR1 SGHRS and CDR2 YFSETQ. This CDR3 contains 15 residues. Trimming removed 3 bases from V and 1 base from J; junction bases left unmatched: 5. The CDR3 sequence is CASSSTGVLQETQYF. As DNA, the CDR3 is TGCGCCAGCAGCTCGACAGGGGTCCTCCAAGAGACCCAGTACTTC.

To note about this clonotype: An end of the junction does not agree with germline; a read error may underlie this. This chain connects TRBV20-1 to TRBJ2-1; perhaps D is TRBD1 or TRBD2 (5 bases each). This CDR3 comprises 19 residues. From germline, CDR1 is DFQATT and CDR2 SNEGSKA (reference sequence). This CDR3 reads CRAREPSNGGGSSYNEQFF. The CDR3 nucleotides read TGCAGGGCTAGAGAACCGAGCAATGGTGGGGGAAGCTCCTACAATGAGCAGTTCTTC.

This clonotype was seen a few times. The V and J genes are TRBV10-3 and TRBJ1-5; D gene uncertain. Trimming removed 4 bases from V and 4 bases from J, with 11 bases in between. This CDR3 is 14 amino acids long. The V gene's germline CDR1 is ENHRY and CDR2 SYGVKD. The CDR3 is CAISADLVNQPQHF. The CDR3 region has the DNA TGTGCCATCAGTGCAGATTTAGTGAATCAGCCCCAGCATTTT.

This sequence joins TRBV5-6 and TRBJ1-1; 9 bases are a match to TRBD1. The V gene end was trimmed by 3 bases and the J gene end by 3 bases; junction bases not matched to a gene: 3. Looked up from germline, CDR1 is SGHDT and CDR2 is YYEEEE. This CDR3 is built from 14 residues. CDR3: CASSWTGVDTEAFF. CDR3 sequence (DNA): TGTGCCAGCAGCTGGACAGGGGTCGACACTGAAGCTTTCTTT.

V and J are TRBV5-1 and TRBJ2-1; TRBD2 aligns across 8 bases. Germline CDR1 is SGHRS and CDR2 is YFSETQ. V was clipped by 2 bases and J by 9 bases; unmatched bases: 7. This CDR3 is 14 amino acids long. The chain's CDR3 is CASSFSGNMGEQFF. In nucleotides, the CDR3 is TGCGCCAGCAGCTTTAGCGGGAATATGGGTGAGCAGTTCTTC.

The chain joins TRBV5-6 to TRBJ2-7, with 13 bases aligning to TRBD2. With 4 bases clipped from V and 2 bases from J, the junction kept 3 bases outside the gene matches. CDR1 and CDR2 (germline): SGHDT, YYEEEE. CDR3 length equals 15 residues. CDR3 sequence reads: CASSTGLAGAYEQYF. CDR3 nucleotide sequence: TGTGCCAGCAGCACAGGACTAGCGGGGGCCTACGAGCAGTACTTC.

This clonotype was detected a few times. The chain carries TRBV20-1 and TRBJ1-1, with D possibly matching TRBD1 (6 bases). Deletions cut 3 bases from V and 1 base from J, with 9 bases between. Germline lookup yields CDR1 DFQATT and CDR2 SNEGSKA (reference sequence). The CDR3 has 13 amino acids. CDR3 DNA: TGCAGTGCTAGCAGGGGCGGGAACACTGAAGCTTTCTTT. It yields the protein CSASRGGNTEAFF.

This clonotype was detected a few times. The gene calls are TRBV19 and TRBJ2-1, with TRBD2 identical over 10 bases. V shed 3 bases and J 6 bases; nucleotides not matched to a gene: 5. Germline CDR1 LNHDA, CDR2 SQIVND (reference sequence). The length of the CDR3 is 15 residues. The CDR3 region is CASSIPRLAGNEQFF. The CDR3 DNA reads as TGTGCCAGTAGTATCCCCAGACTAGCGGGCAATGAGCAGTTCTTC. The entire variable domain, with the rest obtained from reference TRBV19 and TRBJ2-1, is as follows: DGGITQSPKYLFRKEGQNVTLSCEQNLNHDAMYWYRQDPGQGLRLIYYSQIVNDFQKGDIAEGYSVSREKKESFPLTVTSAQKNPTAFYLCASSIPRLAGNEQFFGPGTRLTVL.

The rearrangement links TRBV6-1 to TRBJ2-3; tentatively, D is TRBD1 (7 bases). The CDR3 totals 15 residues. Deletions cut 6 bases from V and 0 bases from J, with 13 bases between. Germline V lookup: CDR1 MNHNS, CDR2 SASEGT. CDR3 region: CASSRGETSTDTQYF. In nucleotides, the CDR3 is TGTGCCAGCAGCAGGGGGGAGACTAGCACAGATACGCAGTATTTT.

This clonotype was picked up a small number of times. V usage is TRBV25-1 and J usage is TRBJ2-3; D unclear. The CDR3 totals 14 residues. Germline V gene lookup returns CDR1 MGHDK and CDR2 SYGVNS. The V end was cut by 7 bases, the J end by 2 bases, with 13 bases between. The CDR3 protein is CASKGGYLTDTQYF. For the CDR3, the DNA is TGTGCCAGCAAGGGTGGCTACCTCACAGATACGCAGTATTTT.

This clonotype was picked up a small number of times. The V call is TRBV20-1, the J call TRBJ2-3; no reliable D call. Germline V lookup: CDR1 DFQATT, CDR2 SNEGSKA (reference sequence). V gave up 2 bases and J gave up 0 bases, with 6 bases separating them. This CDR3 contains 13 residues. The CDR3 sequence: CSARFGSTDTQYF. CDR3 sequence (DNA): TGCAGTGCTAGATTCGGAAGCACAGATACGCAGTATTTT.

Only a few counts were recorded for this clonotype. The rearrangement joins TRBV5-6 to TRBJ1-4; the match to TRBD1 covers 8 bases. The V segment lost 2 bases and the J segment 5 bases; nucleotides outside the gene matches: 8. The CDR3 totals 16 residues. Germline CDR1 reads SGHDT; CDR2 reads YYEEEE. CDR3 DNA: TGTGCCAGCAGCTTCGGACAGGGTCTAACGAATGAAAAACTGTTTTTT. It specifies CASSFGQGLTNEKLFF. Full variable domain (remainder filled in from reference TRBV5-6 and TRBJ1-4): DAGVTQSPTHLIKTRGQQVTLRCSPKSGHDTVSWYQQALGQGPQFIFQYYEEEERQRGNFPDRFSGHQFPNYSSELNVNALLLGDSALYLCASSFGQGLTNEKLFFGSGTQLSVL.

This clonotype was counted at least ten times. The V gene is TRBV5-1, the J gene TRBJ2-1; D is unresolved. V was clipped by 0 bases and J by 8 bases, with 15 bases between them. This CDR3 spans 15 amino acids. Germline assignment: CDR1 SGHRS and CDR2 YFSETQ. The CDR3 DNA reads as TGCGCCAGCAGCTTGGCCTCTCAAGGGCTCGATGAGCAGTTCTTC. Translated: CASSLASQGLDEQFF.

In this sample, this clonotype turned up many times. V gene TRBV5-1 combines with J gene TRBJ2-5; 10 nucleotides line up with TRBD1. Germline V gene data show CDR1 as SGHRS and CDR2 as YFSETQ. V lost 4 bases to trimming and J lost 5 bases; unmatched junction nucleotides: 2. The CDR3 is 13 residues long. The CDR3 here is CASSGGQGETQYF. CDR3 DNA sequence: TGCGCCAGCAGCGGGGGACAGGGGGAGACCCAGTACTTC.

This clonotype has just one count. The V and J genes are TRBV5-1 and TRBJ2-7; 8 bases fit TRBD1. V was clipped by 1 base and J by 2 bases; unmatched bases: 11. This CDR3 comprises 17 residues. CDR1 and CDR2 from the germline V gene are SGHRS and YFSETQ. CDR3 in DNA: TGCGCCAGCAGCTTGACCCAGGGACAGGTGGGGACCTACGAGCAGTACTTC. This codes for CASSLTQGQVGTYEQYF.

This clonotype turned up a few times. The CDR3 carries no conserved terminal phenylalanine or tryptophan, so it likely arises from a read error. No DNA is shown, since the ends of the CDR3 on it are uncertain; the CDR3 is the one TCRdb lists. The chain couples TRBV12-3 or TRBV12-4 to TRBJ1-2; TRBD1 reflects the table's D call only, with no check against the DNA. Including both end residues, the CDR3 is 9 amino acids long. The CDR3: CASSHPTGR.

This clonotype was observed a few times. The gene calls are TRBV6-1 and TRBJ1-2; a possible D gene is TRBD1 (5 bases). The CDR3 spans 13 residues. V lost 6 bases, J lost 3 bases, and 11 bases lay in between. Germline CDR1 and CDR2: MNHNS and SASEGT. CDR3 loop: CASRRGDHYGYTF. The CDR3 nucleotides are TGTGCCAGCAGGCGAGGGGACCACTATGGCTACACCTTC.

The J gene is TRBJ2-7, the V gene TRBV30, with D possibly TRBD1 on 6 matching bases. The CDR3 contains 15 residues. Germline V gene data show CDR1 as GTSNPN and CDR2 as SVGIG (reference sequence). V shed 3 bases and J shed 0 bases, with 15 bases lying between them. The CDR3 region has the DNA TGTGCCTGGAGGGACAGTACAAAAAGCTCCTACGAGCAGTACTTC. This gives the protein CAWRDSTKSSYEQYF.

This clonotype came up a few times. This chain joins TRBV6-1 and TRBJ1-1, with unresolved D. From germline, CDR1 is MNHNS and CDR2 SASEGT. The CDR3 sequence is 13 residues long. Trimming took 4 bases from V and 0 from J, leaving 6 bases between them. The CDR3 nucleotides are TGTGCCAGCAGTGCCACCCTGAACACTGAAGCTTTCTTT. Protein sequence: CASSATLNTEAFF.

This clonotype was observed at least ten times. V and J are TRBV7-9 and TRBJ2-5; TRBD2 might be the D (6 bases). Trimming stripped 5 bases from V and 3 bases from J, with 13 bases between. Germline assignment: CDR1 SEHNR and CDR2 FQNEAQ (reference sequence). The CDR3 extends over 14 amino acids. The CDR3 nucleotides read TGTGCCAGCAGCCTCACCGGGACTGAAGAGACCCAGTACTTC. Amino acid sequence: CASSLTGTEETQYF.

This clonotype was found a few times. The genes are TRBV9 and TRBJ2-3; TRBD2 matches 11 bases. V dropped 3 bases and J dropped 4; count of bases not matched to a gene: 7. This CDR3 has 16 residues. Germline CDR1 is SGDLS and CDR2 is YYNGEE. The CDR3 loop reads CASSAYSGRGADTQYF. The DNA for the CDR3 is TGTGCCAGCAGCGCCTATAGCGGGAGGGGCGCAGATACGCAGTATTTT.

This sequence joins TRBV3-1 and TRBJ2-4; D is perhaps TRBD1 (6 bases). From germline, CDR1 is LGHDT and CDR2 YNNKEL (reference sequence). The CDR3 is 12 residues long. Trimming removed 4 bases at V and 9 bases at J, with 10 bases between. The CDR3 loop is CASSRTGSIQYF. CDR3 DNA: TGTGCCAGCAGCCGAACAGGGAGCATTCAGTACTTC.

V is TRBV5-1 and J is TRBJ2-5; 10 bases match TRBD1. This CDR3 contains 16 residues. Germline V gene sequence: CDR1 SGHRS, CDR2 YFSETQ. Unmatched junction bases numbered 9, after V lost 2 bases and J lost 5 bases. The chain's CDR3 is CASSFTPGQGRETQYF. The DNA for the CDR3 is TGCGCCAGCAGCTTTACACCGGGACAGGGGAGGGAGACCCAGTACTTC.

This chain connects TRBV20-1 to TRBJ1-5; D is ambiguous. Germline V CDR1 and CDR2: DFQATT, SNEGSKA (reference sequence). Trimming removed 0 bases at V and 4 bases at J, with 7 bases between. This CDR3 is 13 amino acids long. CDR3 sequence: CSARERANQPQHF. The CDR3 nucleotides read TGCAGTGCTAGAGAGAGAGCGAATCAGCCCCAGCATTTT.

The V call is TRBV7-9, the J call TRBJ2-1; possible D gene TRBD2, 6 bases. The CDR3 is 17 residues long. The ends were cut back, 4 bases at V and 4 bases at J, with 20 bases in the middle. Germline CDR1 SEHNR, CDR2 FQNEAQ (reference sequence). The CDR3 DNA reads TGTGCCAGCAGCTCCCCTTTGCTGGGGGGAGTATACAATGAGCAGTTCTTC. Translation: CASSSPLLGGVYNEQFF.

In its sample, this clonotype was seen a few times. This chain uses TRBV20-1 with TRBJ2-5; TRBD1 matches at 7 bases. Germline CDR1 DFQATT, CDR2 SNEGSKA (reference sequence). This CDR3 is 12 amino acids long. The CDR3: CSRQGSGETQYF. The CDR3 bases are TGCAGCAGACAGGGTAGTGGAGAGACCCAGTACTTC.